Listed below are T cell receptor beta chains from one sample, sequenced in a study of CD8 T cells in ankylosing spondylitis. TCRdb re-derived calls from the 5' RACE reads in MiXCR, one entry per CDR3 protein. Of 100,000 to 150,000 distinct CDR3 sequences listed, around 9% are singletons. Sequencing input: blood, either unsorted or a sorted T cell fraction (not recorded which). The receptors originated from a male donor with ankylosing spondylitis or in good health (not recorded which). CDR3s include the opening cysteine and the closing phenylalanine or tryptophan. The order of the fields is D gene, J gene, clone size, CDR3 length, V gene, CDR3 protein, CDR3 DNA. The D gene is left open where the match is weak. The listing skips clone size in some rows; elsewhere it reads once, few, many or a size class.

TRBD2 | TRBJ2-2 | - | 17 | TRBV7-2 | CASSGEGLAGGFGELFF | TGTGCCAGCAGCGGAGAAGGACTAGCGGGAGGATTCGGGGAGCTGTTTTTT
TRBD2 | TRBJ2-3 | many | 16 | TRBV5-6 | CASSPRLAGVTDTQYF | TGTGCCAGCAGCCCGAGACTAGCGGGAGTAACAGATACGCAGTATTTT
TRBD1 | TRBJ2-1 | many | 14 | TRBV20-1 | CSARQGWSYNEQFF | TGCAGTGCAAGACAGGGTTGGTCCTACAATGAGCAGTTCTTC
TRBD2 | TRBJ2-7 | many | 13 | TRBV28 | CASKERGTYEQYF | TGTGCCAGCAAGGAGCGGGGCACCTACGAGCAGTACTTC
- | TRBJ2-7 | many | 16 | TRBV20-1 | CSARDPDSYPSYEQYF | TGCAGTGCTAGAGATCCCGACAGCTACCCCTCCTACGAGCAGTACTTC
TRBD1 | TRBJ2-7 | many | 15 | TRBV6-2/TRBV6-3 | CASSNWNGTAYEQYF | TGTGCCAGCAGCAACTGGAACGGGACAGCCTACGAGCAGTACTTC
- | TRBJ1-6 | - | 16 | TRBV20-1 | CSAPLAQGSYNSPLHF | TGCAGTGCCCCCCTGGCCCAGGGCTCCTATAATTCACCCCTCCACTTT
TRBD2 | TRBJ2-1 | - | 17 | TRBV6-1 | CASSEGLAGYRWDEQFF | TGTGCCAGCAGTGAAGGACTAGCGGGGTACCGTTGGGATGAGCAGTTCTTC
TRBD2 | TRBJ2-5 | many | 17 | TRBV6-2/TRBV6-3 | CASSYFPGTSDQETQYF | TGTGCCAGCAGTTACTTTCCCGGGACTAGCGACCAAGAGACCCAGTACTTC
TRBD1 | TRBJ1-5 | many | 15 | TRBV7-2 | CASSLAGTGVQPQHF | TGTGCCAGCAGCTTAGCCGGGACAGGGGTACAGCCCCAGCATTTT
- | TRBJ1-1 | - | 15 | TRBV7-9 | CASIPGISGNTEAFF | TGTGCCAGCATCCCCGGTATCTCGGGAAACACTGAAGCTTTCTTT
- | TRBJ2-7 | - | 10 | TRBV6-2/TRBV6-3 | CASRGYEQYF | TGTGCCAGCAGGGGGTACGAGCAGTACTTC
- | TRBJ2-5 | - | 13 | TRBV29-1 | CSVSETGSETQYF | TGCAGCGTCTCAGAGACCGGCTCGGAGACCCAGTACTTC
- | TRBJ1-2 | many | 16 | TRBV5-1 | CASSLASRAIVDGYTF | TGCGCCAGCAGCTTGGCTTCCAGGGCGATCGTTGACGGCTACACCTTC
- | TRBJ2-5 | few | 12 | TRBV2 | CAARPGTETQYF | TGTGCCGCGCGGCCCGGGACAGAGACCCAGTACTTC
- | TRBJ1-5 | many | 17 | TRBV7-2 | CASSSAGGPKSNQPQHF | TGTGCCAGCAGCTCCGCCGGGGGCCCAAAGTCCAATCAGCCCCAGCATTTT
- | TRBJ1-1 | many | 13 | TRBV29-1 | CSVIKRRNTEAFF | TGCAGCGTTATTAAACGGAGGAACACTGAAGCTTTCTTT
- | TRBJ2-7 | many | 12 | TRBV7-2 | CASSLPGRGQYF | TGTGCCAGCAGCTTACCTGGGCGCGGGCAGTACTTC
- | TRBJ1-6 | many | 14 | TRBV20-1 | CSANRDGNNSPLHF | TGCAGTGCAAACCGGGACGGGAATAATTCACCCCTCCACTTT
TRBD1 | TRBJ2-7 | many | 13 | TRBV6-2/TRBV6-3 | CASKSTGRYEQYF | TGTGCCAGCAAATCGACAGGGCGCTACGAGCAGTACTTC
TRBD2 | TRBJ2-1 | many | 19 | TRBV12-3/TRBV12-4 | CASSLSFRGSSGVYNEQFF | TGTGCCAGCAGCCTAAGTTTTAGAGGTAGTAGCGGGGTTTACAATGAGCAGTTCTTC
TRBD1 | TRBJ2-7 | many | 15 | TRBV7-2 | CASSLAWTGPYEQYF | TGTGCCAGCAGCTTAGCTTGGACAGGTCCCTACGAGCAGTACTTC
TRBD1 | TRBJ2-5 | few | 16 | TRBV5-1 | CASSSPGQGTQETQYF | TGCGCCAGCAGCTCCCCCGGACAGGGTACCCAAGAGACCCAGTACTTC
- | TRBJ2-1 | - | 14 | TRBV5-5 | CASSSRGGYNEQFF | TGTGCCAGCAGCTCCAGGGGGGGGTACAATGAGCAGTTCTTC
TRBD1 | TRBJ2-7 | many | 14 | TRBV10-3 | CAIRTGQGAYEQYF | TGTGCCATCAGGACGGGACAGGGGGCCTACGAGCAGTACTTC
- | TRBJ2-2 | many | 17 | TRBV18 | CASSPPHSLGITGELFF | TGTGCCAGCTCACCACCGCACAGCCTGGGGATCACCGGGGAGCTGTTTTTT
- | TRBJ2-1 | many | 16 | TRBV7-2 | CASSLEADAPYNEQFF | TGTGCCAGCAGTTTGGAAGCGGATGCGCCCTACAATGAGCAGTTCTTC
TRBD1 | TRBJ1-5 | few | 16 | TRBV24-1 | CATSDPQGGVNQPQHF | TGTGCCACCAGTGATCCTCAGGGGGGAGTCAATCAGCCCCAGCATTTT
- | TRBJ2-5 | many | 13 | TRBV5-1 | CASRLSSQETQYF | TGCGCCAGTAGACTATCTTCCCAAGAGACCCAGTACTTC
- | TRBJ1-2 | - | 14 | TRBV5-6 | CASRPNGGARGYTF | TGTGCCAGCAGGCCGAACGGGGGGGCGCGAGGCTACACCTTC
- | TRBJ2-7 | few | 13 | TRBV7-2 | CASSSRGFGEQYF | TGTGCCAGCAGCTCCCGGGGGTTTGGGGAGCAGTACTTC
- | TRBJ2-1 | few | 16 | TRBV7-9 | CASSPNDPSSYNEQFF | TGTGCCAGCAGCCCCAACGATCCGAGCTCCTACAATGAGCAGTTCTTC
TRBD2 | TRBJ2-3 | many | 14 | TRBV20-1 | CSAVAGPSTDTQYF | TGCAGTGCTGTAGCGGGCCCTAGCACAGATACGCAGTATTTT
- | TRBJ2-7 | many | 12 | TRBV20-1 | CSADHDGYEQYF | TGCAGTGCCGACCATGACGGCTACGAGCAGTACTTC
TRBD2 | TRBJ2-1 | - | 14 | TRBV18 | CASSPGRAINEQFF | TGTGCCAGCTCACCAGGGAGGGCCATCAATGAGCAGTTCTTC
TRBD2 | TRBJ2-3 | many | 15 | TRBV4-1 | CASSRVLAGADTQYF | TGCGCCAGCAGCCGCGTTCTAGCGGGAGCGGATACGCAGTATTTT
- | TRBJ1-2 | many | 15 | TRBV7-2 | CASSQPRALDYGYTF | TGTGCCAGCAGCCAACCCCGGGCCTTGGACTATGGCTACACCTTC
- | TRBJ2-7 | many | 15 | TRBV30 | CAWTRFQTMSYEQYF | TGTGCCTGGACTAGATTTCAAACGATGTCCTACGAGCAGTACTTC
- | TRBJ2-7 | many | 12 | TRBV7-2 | CASGTETYEQYF | TGTGCCAGCGGTACAGAAACCTACGAGCAGTACTTC
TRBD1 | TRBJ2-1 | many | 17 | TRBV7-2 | CASSQAGGQVIYNEQFF | TGTGCCAGCAGTCAGGCCGGGGGACAGGTTATTTACAATGAGCAGTTCTTC
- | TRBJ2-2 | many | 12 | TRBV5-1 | CASTPFTGELFF | TGCGCCAGCACCCCGTTCACCGGGGAGCTGTTTTTT
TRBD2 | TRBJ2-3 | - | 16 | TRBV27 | CASRKWTSGTPDTQYF | TGTGCCAGCCGAAAGTGGACTAGCGGGACCCCAGATACGCAGTATTTT
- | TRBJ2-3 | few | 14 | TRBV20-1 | CSARGSSSTDTQYF | TGCAGTGCTAGGGGTTCATCTAGCACAGATACGCAGTATTTT
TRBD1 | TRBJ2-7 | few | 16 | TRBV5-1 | CASSLVGGQGVGEQYF | TGCGCCAGCAGCTTGGTAGGCGGTCAGGGGGTCGGCGAGCAGTACTTC
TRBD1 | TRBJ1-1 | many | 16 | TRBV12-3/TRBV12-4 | CASSRGTGGRNTEAFF | TGTGCCAGCAGCCGGGGGACAGGGGGGAGGAACACTGAAGCTTTCTTT
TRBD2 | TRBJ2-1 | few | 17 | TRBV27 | CASSLGPTSGVYNEQFF | TGTGCCAGCAGTTTAGGGCCGACTAGCGGGGTCTACAATGAGCAGTTCTTC
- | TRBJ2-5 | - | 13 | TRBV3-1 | CASSPGFSETQYF | TGTGCCAGCAGCCCGGGGTTTTCGGAGACCCAGTACTTC
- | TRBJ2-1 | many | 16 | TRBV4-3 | CASSQVEARGYNEQFF | TGCGCCAGCAGCCAAGTTGAGGCCAGAGGCTACAATGAGCAGTTCTTC
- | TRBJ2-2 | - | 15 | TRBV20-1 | CSAPRTARGTGELFF | TGCAGTGCTCCTAGGACAGCCAGAGGGACCGGGGAGCTGTTTTTT
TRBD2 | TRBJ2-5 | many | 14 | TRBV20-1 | CSATGLAGQETQYF | TGCAGTGCTACTGGACTAGCGGGACAAGAGACCCAGTACTTC
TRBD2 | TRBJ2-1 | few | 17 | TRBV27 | CASSLTSGGASYNEQFF | TGTGCCAGCAGTTTGACTAGCGGGGGGGCTAGCTACAATGAGCAGTTCTTC
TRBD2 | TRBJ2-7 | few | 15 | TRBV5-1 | CASSPTSGSIYEQYF | TGCGCCAGCAGTCCCACTAGCGGGAGTATCTACGAGCAGTACTTC
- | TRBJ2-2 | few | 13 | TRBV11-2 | CASRRNTLGELFF | TGTGCCAGCAGGCGAAACACCCTGGGGGAGCTGTTTTTT
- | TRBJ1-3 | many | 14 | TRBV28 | CASSLRHSGNTIYF | TGTGCCAGCAGTCTCAGGCACTCTGGAAACACCATATATTTT
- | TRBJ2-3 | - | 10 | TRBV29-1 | CSVSIDTQYF | TGCAGCGTTAGTATAGATACGCAGTATTTT